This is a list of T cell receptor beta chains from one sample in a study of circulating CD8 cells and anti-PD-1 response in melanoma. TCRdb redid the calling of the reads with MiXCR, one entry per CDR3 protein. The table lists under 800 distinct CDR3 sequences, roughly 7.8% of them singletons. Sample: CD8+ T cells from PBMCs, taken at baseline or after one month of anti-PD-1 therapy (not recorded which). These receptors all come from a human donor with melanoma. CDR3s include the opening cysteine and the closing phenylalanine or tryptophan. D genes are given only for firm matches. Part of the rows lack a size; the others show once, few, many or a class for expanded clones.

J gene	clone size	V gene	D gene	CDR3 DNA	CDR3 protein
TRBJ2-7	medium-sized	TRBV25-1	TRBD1	TGTGCCAGCAGTCTCGTGGGACAGGGGTACGAGCAGTACTTC	CASSLVGQGYEQYF
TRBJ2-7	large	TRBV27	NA	TGTGCCAGCAGTTCTCCAGGATACTACGAGCAGTACTTC	CASSSPGYYEQYF
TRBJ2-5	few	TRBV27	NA	TGTGCCAGCAGTAGTTCCCACACAATAAAGACCCAGTACTTC	CASSSSHTIKTQYF
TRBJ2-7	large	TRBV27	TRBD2	TGTGCCAGCAGTTCAACCCTCAGCGGGAACGAGCAGTACTTC	CASSSTLSGNEQYF
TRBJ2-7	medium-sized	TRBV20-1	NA	TGCAGTGCTAGAGACCCAGGCTATTCCGCCCGAACTTCCTACGAGCAGTACTTC	CSARDPGYSARTSYEQYF
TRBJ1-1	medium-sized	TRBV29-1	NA	TGCAGCGCCGGACAGTACACTGAAGCTTTCTTT	CSAGQYTEAFF
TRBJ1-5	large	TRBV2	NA	TGTGCCAGCAGTGTTACGTCCAGGGAATACAATCAGCCCCAGCATTTT	CASSVTSREYNQPQHF
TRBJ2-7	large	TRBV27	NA	TGTGCCAGCAGTTCCCCCGGGGTCTACGAGCAGTACTTC	CASSSPGVYEQYF
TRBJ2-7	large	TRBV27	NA	TGTGCCAGCAGTCCCGCCGCCCCTCCCTACGAGCAGTACTTC	CASSPAAPPYEQYF
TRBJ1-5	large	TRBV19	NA	TGTGCCAGTAGATGGGGAGCCCTTAGCAATCAGCCCCAGCATTTT	CASRWGALSNQPQHF
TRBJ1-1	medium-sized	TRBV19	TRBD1	TGTGCCAGTAGTATAGATCGGGACAGGGGGAGTACTGAAGCTTTCTTT	CASSIDRDRGSTEAFF
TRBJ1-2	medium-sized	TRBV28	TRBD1	TGTGCCAGCAGCTCTGAAGCCGGACAGGGCTATGGCTACACCTTC	CASSSEAGQGYGYTF
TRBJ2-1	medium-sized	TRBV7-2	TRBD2	TGTGCCAGCAGCTTAGATTGGCGGGAGACATACAATGAGCAGTTCTTC	CASSLDWRETYNEQFF
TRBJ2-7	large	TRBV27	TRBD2	TGTGCCAGCAGCCTCGGGACTAGCTACGAGCAGTACTTC	CASSLGTSYEQYF
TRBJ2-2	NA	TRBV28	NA	TGTGCCAGCAGTTTATCGGGCACCGATGGGGAGCTGTTTTTT	CASSLSGTDGELFF
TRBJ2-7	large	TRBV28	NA	TGTGCCAGCAGGCCGACAGGCTACGAGCAGTACTTC	CASRPTGYEQYF
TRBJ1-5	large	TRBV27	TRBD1	TGTGCCAGCAGGGACAGGAAGGGGGCTCATAGCAATCAGCCCCAGCATTTT	CASRDRKGAHSNQPQHF
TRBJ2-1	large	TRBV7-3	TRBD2	TGTGCCAGCAGCTTAACGAGCGGACTAGCGAGGAATGAGCAGTTCTTC	CASSLTSGLARNEQFF
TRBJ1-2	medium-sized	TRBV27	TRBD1	TGTGCCAGCAGTTCTCGGACAGGCCTGGAGGGCTACACCTTC	CASSSRTGLEGYTF
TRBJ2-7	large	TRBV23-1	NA	TGCGCCAGCAGTCCTCAACGGGAAGACTACGAGCAGTACTTC	CASSPQREDYEQYF
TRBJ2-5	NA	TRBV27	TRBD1	TGTGCCAGCAGTCTCGGGACAGGGGGCGCCCAGTACTTC	CASSLGTGGAQYF
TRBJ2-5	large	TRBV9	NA	TGTGCCAGCAGCGGTCAGAATGAGGAAGAGACCCAGTACTTC	CASSGQNEEETQYF
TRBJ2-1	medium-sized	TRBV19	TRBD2	TGTGCCAGTAGTATGGGACCCCCGGGACTATCTCTCAATGAGCAGTTCTTC	CASSMGPPGLSLNEQFF
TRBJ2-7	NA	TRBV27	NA	TGTGCCAGCAGCCCCCCCCGGGGAGCCCCCTACGAGCAGTACTTC	CASSPPRGAPYEQYF
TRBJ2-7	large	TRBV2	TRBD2	TGTGCCAGCAGTGGACTAGCGGGAGGTTTCTACGAGCAGTACTTC	CASSGLAGGFYEQYF
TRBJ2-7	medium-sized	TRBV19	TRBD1	TGTGCCAGTAGCCTCTCCGCCGGGACAGCCAGCTACGAGCAGTACTTC	CASSLSAGTASYEQYF
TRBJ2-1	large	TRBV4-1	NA	TGCGCCAGCAGCCAAGATCCTCCTAGCCAGGTCTACAATGAGCAGTTCTTC	CASSQDPPSQVYNEQFF
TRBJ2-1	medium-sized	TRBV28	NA	TGTGCCAGCAGTTTTACCACGGGCGACTACAATGAGCAGTTCTTC	CASSFTTGDYNEQFF
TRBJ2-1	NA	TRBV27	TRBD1	TGTGCCAGCTCCTTGATCGGACAGGGTTTCGATGAGCAGTTCTTC	CASSLIGQGFDEQFF
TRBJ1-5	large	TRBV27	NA	TGTGCCAGCAGTTTTGGAGCATATAGCAATCAGCCCCAGCATTTT	CASSFGAYSNQPQHF
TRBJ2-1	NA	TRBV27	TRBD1	TGTGCCAGCAGTCCCGACAGGGCCCATGAGCAGTTCTTC	CASSPDRAHEQFF
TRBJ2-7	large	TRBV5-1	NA	TGCGCCAGCAGCCCACAACCCTACGAGCAGTACTTC	CASSPQPYEQYF
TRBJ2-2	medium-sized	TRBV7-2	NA	TGTGCCAGCAGCTTCAGCTACACCGGGGAGCTGTTTTTT	CASSFSYTGELFF
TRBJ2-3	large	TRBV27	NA	TGTGCCAGCCAACTAGAAGGGCAAGATACGCAGTATTTT	CASQLEGQDTQYF
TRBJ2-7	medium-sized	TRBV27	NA	TGTGCCAGCAGTACGGGACCCTCGTACGAGCAGTACTTC	CASSTGPSYEQYF
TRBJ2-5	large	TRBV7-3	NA	TGTGCCAGCAGCCTAGTAGGCGGCGCTCAAGAGACCCAGTACTTC	CASSLVGGAQETQYF
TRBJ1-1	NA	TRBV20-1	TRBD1	TGCAGTGCCAGAGCTCACTTTAGGGACAGGGGATCATTAGAAGCTTTCTTT	CSARAHFRDRGSLEAFF
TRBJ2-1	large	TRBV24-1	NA	TGTGCCACCAGTGATAACCCGGACGTGTACAATGAGCAGTTCTTC	CATSDNPDVYNEQFF
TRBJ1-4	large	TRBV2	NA	TGTGCCAGCAGCGCCGGGGGCGATAATGAAAAACTGTTTTTT	CASSAGGDNEKLFF
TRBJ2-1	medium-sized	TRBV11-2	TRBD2	TGTGCCAGCAGCTCCAACGACGCGGGGGGGCTAGCCAATGAGCAGTTCTTC	CASSSNDAGGLANEQFF
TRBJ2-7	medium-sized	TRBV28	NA	TGTGCCAGCAGTTCTCCAGACACACGAGCCCACGAGCAGTACTTC	CASSSPDTRAHEQYF
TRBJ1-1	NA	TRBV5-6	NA	TGTGCCAGCAGCTTAAGAGGGACTGAAGCTTTCTTT	CASSLRGTEAFF
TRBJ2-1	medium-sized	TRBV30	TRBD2	TGTGCCTGGGGGACTAACTACAATGAGCAGTTCTTC	CAWGTNYNEQFF
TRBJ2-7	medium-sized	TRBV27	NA	TGTGCCAGCAAGAGCAGTCCCTACGAGCAGTACTTC	CASKSSPYEQYF